These 5 T cell receptor beta chains were sequenced from one sample in a study of neurological immune-mediated disorders. In TCRdb, the 5' RACE reads were re-called with MiXCR into one record per CDR3 protein. The data hold 95,000 or so distinct CDR3 sequences, with 3.5% to 4% observed a single time. Sequencing input: PBMCs. The receptors stem from a woman in her late teens or twenties with multiple sclerosis.

This clonotype was detected a few times. A much larger clonotype is one base distant, so this may be a read error. The V and J genes are TRBV3-1 and TRBJ2-6; 7 nucleotides align to TRBD1. The CDR3 loop spans 13 amino acids. Per the germline V gene, CDR1 is LGHDT and CDR2 is YNNKEL (reference sequence). In DNA, the CDR3 is TGTGGGACAGGACACTCTGGGGCCAAAGTCCTGACTTTC. This codes for CGTGHSGAKVLTF.

As for this clonotype: A much bigger clone sits one base away, suggesting this may be a read error. This chain uses TRBV9 with TRBJ2-1; 7 bases fit TRBD2. The CDR3 loop spans 16 amino acids. V was pared by 0 bases and J by 3 bases, with 6 bases of the junction left unmatched. Germline CDR1 SGDLS, CDR2 YYNGEE. The CDR3 spells CASSVGGGRNYNEQFF. CDR3 nucleotide sequence: TGTGCCAGCAGCGTAGGAGGCGGGAGAAACTACAATGAGCAGTTCTTC.

The table lists this clonotype with a few counts. The chain combines TRBV20-1 with TRBJ2-3, with TRBD2 matching over 12 bases. V lost 2 bases to trimming and J lost 3 bases; unmatched junction nucleotides: 0. This CDR3 is built from 14 residues. Germline CDR1 and CDR2: DFQATT and SNEGSKA (reference sequence). The CDR3 DNA is TGCAGTGCTAGACTAGCGGGGGGGACAGATACGCAGTATTTT. This translates into CSARLAGGTDTQYF.

This clonotype showed up many times. The chain links TRBV7-2 to TRBJ1-2; TRBD1 matches at 8 bases. The junction had 6 bases not matched to a gene; V was cut back by 1 base and J by 2 bases. CDR1 and CDR2 (germline): SGHTA, FQGNSA. The CDR3 has 16 amino acids. The CDR3 sequence: CASSLVGQGANYGYTF. The DNA for the CDR3 is TGTGCCAGCAGCTTAGTAGGGCAGGGGGCAAACTATGGCTACACCTTC.

This clonotype was found many times. The chain combines TRBV5-6 with TRBJ1-5; D is uncertain. CDR1 SGHDT and CDR2 YYEEEE come from the germline V gene. This CDR3 region has 16 residues. Trimming took off 1 base at V and 2 bases at J, with 13 bases between the two ends. This chain's CDR3 is CASSLFWAGRNQPQHF. The CDR3 DNA follows: TGTGCCAGCAGCTTGTTTTGGGCAGGCCGCAATCAGCCCCAGCATTTT.